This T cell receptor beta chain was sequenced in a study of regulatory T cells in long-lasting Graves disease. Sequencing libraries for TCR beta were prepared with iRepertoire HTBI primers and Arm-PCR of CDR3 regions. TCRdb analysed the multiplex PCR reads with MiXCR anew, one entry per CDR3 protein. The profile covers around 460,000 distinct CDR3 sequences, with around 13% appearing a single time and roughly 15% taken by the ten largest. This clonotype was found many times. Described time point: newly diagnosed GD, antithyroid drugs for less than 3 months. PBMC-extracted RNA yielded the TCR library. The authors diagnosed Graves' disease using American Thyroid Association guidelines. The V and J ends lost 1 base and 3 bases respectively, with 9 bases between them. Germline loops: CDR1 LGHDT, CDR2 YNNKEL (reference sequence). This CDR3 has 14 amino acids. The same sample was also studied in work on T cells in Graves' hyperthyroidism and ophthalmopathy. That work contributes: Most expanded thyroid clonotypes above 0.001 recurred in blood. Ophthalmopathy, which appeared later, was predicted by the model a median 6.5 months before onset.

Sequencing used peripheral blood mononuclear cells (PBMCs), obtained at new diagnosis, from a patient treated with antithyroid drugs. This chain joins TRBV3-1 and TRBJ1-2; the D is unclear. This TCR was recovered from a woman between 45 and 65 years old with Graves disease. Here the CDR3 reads CASSQANGDYGYTF. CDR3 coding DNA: TGTGCCAGCAGCCAAGCGAACGGGGACTATGGCTACACCTTC. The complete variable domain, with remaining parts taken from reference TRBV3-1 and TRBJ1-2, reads DTAVSQTPKYLVTQMGNDKSIKCEQNLGHDTMYWYKQDSKKFLKIMFSYNNKELIINETVPNRFSPKSPDKAHLNLHINSLELGDSAVYFCASSQANGDYGYTFGSGTRLTVV.